The TCR beta chain under discussion was sequenced for a study of siplizumab effects on memory and regulatory T cells. General study results and limits: Naive T cells were seen as more diverse than memory cells and as major alloresponse contributors. Tregs that proliferated in siplizumab cultures did not have their suppressive function confirmed. Alloreactive sequences that could be traced to unstimulated CD4+ memory cells showed a significant reduction under siplizumab. Unstimulated subset assignment was obtained for only a minor fraction of alloreactive clones.

Data came from immunoSEQ multiplex PCR; TCRdb stores just in-frame clones and leaves some out. The sample lists just under 85,000 clones, roughly 90% seen once, with more than 1.5% in the top ten. Notes on this clone: Its antigen is currently unknown.

The sequenced sample consisted of Tregs sorted from blood. The sequence was collected from a human donor in good health.

In DNA, the CDR3 is TGTGCCAGCAGCTTAGGTCCCGCGGCGTTTTACACTGAAGCTTTCTTT. As protein: CASSLGPAAFYTEAFF. The chain links TRBV7-3 to TRBJ1-1; D remains ambiguous. Germline CDR1 reads SGHTA; CDR2 reads FQGTGA. The CDR3 is made up of 16 amino acids. Trimming took off 2 bases at V and 3 bases at J, with 16 bases between the two ends.